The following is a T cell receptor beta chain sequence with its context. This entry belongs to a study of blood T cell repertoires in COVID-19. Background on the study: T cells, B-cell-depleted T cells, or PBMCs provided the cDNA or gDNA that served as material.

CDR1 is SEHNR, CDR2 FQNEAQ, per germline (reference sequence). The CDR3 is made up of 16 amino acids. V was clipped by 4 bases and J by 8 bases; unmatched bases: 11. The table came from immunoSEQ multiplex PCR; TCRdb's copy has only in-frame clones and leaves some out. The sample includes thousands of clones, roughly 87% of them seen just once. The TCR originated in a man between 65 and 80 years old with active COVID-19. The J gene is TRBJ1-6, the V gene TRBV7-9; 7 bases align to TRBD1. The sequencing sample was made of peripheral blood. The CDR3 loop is CASSSLQTGFDSPLHF. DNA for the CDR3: TGTGCCAGCAGCTCACTTCAGACAGGGTTTGATTCACCCCTCCACTTT.